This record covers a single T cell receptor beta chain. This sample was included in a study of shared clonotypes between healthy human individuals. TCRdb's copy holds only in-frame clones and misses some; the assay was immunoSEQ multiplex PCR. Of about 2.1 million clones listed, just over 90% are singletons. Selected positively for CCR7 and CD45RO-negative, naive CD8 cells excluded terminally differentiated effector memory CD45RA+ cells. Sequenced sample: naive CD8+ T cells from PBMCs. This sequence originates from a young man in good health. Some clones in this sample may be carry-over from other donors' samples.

The CDR3, as DNA: TGTGCCAGCAGCAGCGGGACCTACCCCGATCAGCCCCAGCATTTT. Its protein is CASSSGTYPDQPQHF. The chain is built from TRBV9 and TRBJ1-5; possible D gene TRBD1, 5 bases. V lost 4 bases and J 5 bases, leaving 16 bases between the germline ends. The germline gives CDR1 SGDLS, CDR2 YYNGEE. The CDR3 loop spans 15 amino acids.